This TCR beta chain was found in a study of cytomegalovirus exposure and HLA in healthy donors. The PCR used 60 Vbeta and 13 Jbeta primers. The repertoire was sequenced with immunoSEQ multiplex PCR; TCRdb's copy has only in-frame clones and lacks some. The profile shows 90,000 to 120,000 clones, about four fifths of them singletons. This TCR came from a man aged 25-40 years in good health and CMV-seropositive. Sequenced input: PBMCs.

CDR3 region: CASSQDLGSYEQYF. CDR3 nucleotides: TGTGCCAGCAGCCAAGATCTCGGCTCCTACGAGCAGTACTTC. This chain connects TRBV4-2 to TRBJ2-7; D is unresolved. Trimming pared 0 bases from V and 0 bases from J, leaving 6 bases between. The CDR3 loop spans 14 amino acids. CDR1 is LGHNA and CDR2 is YNFKEQ in the germline V gene.